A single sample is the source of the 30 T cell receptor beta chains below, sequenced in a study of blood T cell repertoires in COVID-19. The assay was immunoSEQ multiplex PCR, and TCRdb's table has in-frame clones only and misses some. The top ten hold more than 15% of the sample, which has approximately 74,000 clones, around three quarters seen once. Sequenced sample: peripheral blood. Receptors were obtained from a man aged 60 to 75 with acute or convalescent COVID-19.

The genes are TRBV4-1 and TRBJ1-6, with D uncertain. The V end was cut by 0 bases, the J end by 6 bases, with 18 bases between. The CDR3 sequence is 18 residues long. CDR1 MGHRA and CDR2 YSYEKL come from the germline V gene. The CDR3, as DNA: TGCGCCAGCAGCCAAGATTTTACGGGGTGGTCAAGTAATTCACCCCTCCACTTT. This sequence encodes CASSQDFTGWSSNSPLHF.

CDR3 DNA sequence: TGCGCCAGCAGCCAAGAGCCGGGTCTCAATTCACCCCTCCACTTT. It yields the protein CASSQEPGLNSPLHF. The V and J genes are TRBV4-1 and TRBJ1-6, with unresolved D. Germline assignment: CDR1 MGHRA and CDR2 YSYEKL. Trimming took 0 bases from V and 7 from J, leaving 10 bases between them. The CDR3 runs 15 residues.

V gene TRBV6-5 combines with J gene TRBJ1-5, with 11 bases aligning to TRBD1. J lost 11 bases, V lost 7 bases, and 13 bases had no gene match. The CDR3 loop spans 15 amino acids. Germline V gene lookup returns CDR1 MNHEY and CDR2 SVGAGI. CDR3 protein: CASTSTGTGGSAQHF. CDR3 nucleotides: TGTGCCAGCACCTCGACCGGGACAGGGGGTAGTGCCCAGCATTTT.

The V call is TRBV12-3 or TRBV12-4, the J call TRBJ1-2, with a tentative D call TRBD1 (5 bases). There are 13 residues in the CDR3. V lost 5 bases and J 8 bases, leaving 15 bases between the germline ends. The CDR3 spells CASSNAAGHGYTF. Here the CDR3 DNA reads TGTGCCAGCAGTAACGCAGCAGGGCACGGCTACACCTTC.

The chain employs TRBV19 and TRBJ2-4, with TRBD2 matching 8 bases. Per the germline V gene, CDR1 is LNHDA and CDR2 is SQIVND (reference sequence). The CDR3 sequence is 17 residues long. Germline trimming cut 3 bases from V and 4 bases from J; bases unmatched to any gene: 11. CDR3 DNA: TGTGCCAGTAGTATGAACAGCGGGGGATCTGTGAAAAACATTCAGTACTTC. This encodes CASSMNSGGSVKNIQYF.

In DNA form, the CDR3 reads TGTGCCAGCAGCGAGGGACAGAATCAGGTTGAAGCTTTCTTT. Translated, it gives CASSEGQNQVEAFF. J is TRBJ1-1 and V is TRBV5-4, with 7 bases identical to TRBD1. The CDR3 has 14 residues. Germline V gene data show CDR1 as SGHNT and CDR2 as YYREEE (reference sequence). The V and J ends lost 4 bases and 7 bases, in that order; junction bases with no gene match: 10.

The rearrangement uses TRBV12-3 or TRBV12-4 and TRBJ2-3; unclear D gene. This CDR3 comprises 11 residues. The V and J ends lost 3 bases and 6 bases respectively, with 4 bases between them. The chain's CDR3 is CASSFYDTQYF. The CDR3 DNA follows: TGTGCCAGCAGTTTCTACGATACGCAGTATTTT.

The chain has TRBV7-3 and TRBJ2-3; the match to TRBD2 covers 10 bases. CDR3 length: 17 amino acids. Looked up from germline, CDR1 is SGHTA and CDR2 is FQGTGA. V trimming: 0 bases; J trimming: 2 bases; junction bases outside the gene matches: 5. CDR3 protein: CASSLTRLAGDTDTQYF. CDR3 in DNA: TGTGCCAGCAGCTTAACTCGCCTAGCGGGGGACACAGATACGCAGTATTTT.

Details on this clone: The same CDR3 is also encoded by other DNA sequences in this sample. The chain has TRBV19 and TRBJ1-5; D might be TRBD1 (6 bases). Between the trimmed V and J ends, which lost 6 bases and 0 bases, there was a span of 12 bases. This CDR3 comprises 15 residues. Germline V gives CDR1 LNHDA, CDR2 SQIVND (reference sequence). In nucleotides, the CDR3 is TGTGCCAGTAGCCCGGACAGTTATAGCAATCAGCCCCAGCATTTT. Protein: CASSPDSYSNQPQHF.

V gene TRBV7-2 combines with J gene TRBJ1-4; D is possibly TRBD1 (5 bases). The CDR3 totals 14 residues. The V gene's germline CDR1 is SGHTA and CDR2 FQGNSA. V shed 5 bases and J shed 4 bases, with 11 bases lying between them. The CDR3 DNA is TGTGCCAGCAGCACGGGACTCAGTAATGAAAAACTGTTTTTT. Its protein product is CASSTGLSNEKLFF.

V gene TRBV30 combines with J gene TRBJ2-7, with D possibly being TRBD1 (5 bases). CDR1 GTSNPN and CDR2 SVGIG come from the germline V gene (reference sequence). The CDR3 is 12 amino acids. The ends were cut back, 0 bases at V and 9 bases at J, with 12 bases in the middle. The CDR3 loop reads CAWSVRGARQYF. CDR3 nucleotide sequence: TGTGCCTGGAGTGTACGTGGGGCCCGGCAGTACTTC.

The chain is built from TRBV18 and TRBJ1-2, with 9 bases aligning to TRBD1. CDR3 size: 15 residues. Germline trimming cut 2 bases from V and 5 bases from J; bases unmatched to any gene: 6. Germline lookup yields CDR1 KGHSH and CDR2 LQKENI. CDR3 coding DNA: TGTGCCAGCTCACCAAGCCGAGGACAGGGGTATGGCTACACCTTC. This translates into CASSPSRGQGYGYTF.

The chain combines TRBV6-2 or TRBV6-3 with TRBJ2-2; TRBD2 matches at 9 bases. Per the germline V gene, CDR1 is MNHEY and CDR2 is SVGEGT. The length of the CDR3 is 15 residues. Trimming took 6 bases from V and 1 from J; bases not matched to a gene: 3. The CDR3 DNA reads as TGTGCCAGCAGCCGTAGCGGGGGGAACACCGGGGAGCTGTTTTTT. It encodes CASSRSGGNTGELFF.

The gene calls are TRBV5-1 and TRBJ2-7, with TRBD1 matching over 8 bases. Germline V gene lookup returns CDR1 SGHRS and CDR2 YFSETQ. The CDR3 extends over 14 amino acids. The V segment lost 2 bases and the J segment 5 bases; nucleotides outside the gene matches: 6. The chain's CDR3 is CASSFLGQGHEQYF. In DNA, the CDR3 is TGCGCCAGCAGCTTCCTTGGACAGGGCCACGAGCAGTACTTC.

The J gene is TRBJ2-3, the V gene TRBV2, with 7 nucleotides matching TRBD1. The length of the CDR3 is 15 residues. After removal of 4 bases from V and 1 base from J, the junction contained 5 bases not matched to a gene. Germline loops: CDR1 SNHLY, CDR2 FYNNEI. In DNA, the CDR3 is TGTGCCAGCAGTGTAAGGGGGCAGGGCACAGATACGCAGTATTTT. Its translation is CASSVRGQGTDTQYF.

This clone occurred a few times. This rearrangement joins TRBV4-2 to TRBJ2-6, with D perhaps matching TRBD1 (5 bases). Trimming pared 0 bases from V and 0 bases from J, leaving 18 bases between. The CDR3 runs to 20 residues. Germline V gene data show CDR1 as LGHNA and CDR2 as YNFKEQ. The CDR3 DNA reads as TGTGCCAGCAGCCAAGATCCGGGCTTCGAAGGGGTCTCTGGGGCCAACGTCCTGACTTTC. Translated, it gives CASSQDPGFEGVSGANVLTF.

The CDR3 here is CASSRQANTGELFF. The CDR3 coding sequence is TGTGCCAGCTCCCGGCAGGCTAACACCGGGGAGCTGTTTTTT. The chain couples TRBV18 to TRBJ2-2; D unresolved. V lost 6 bases, J lost 2 bases, and 10 bases lay in between. The germline gives CDR1 KGHSH, CDR2 LQKENI. The CDR3 has 14 residues.

CDR3 sequence reads: CASSLGQFYGYTF. The CDR3 bases are TGTGCCAGCAGCTTAGGACAGTTCTATGGCTACACCTTC. The V call is TRBV11-2, the J call TRBJ1-2, with D perhaps TRBD1 (5 bases). The V gene's germline CDR1 is SGHAT and CDR2 FQNNGV. V dropped 1 base and J dropped 4 bases, with 7 bases sitting between them. CDR3 length equals 13 residues.

In DNA form, the CDR3 reads TGTGCCAGCAGGGCCGCAGGGTCCACCGGGGAGCTGTTTTTT. Translation: CASRAAGSTGELFF. The gene calls are TRBV2 and TRBJ2-2; D may be TRBD1 (5 bases). The germline V gene has CDR1 SNHLY and CDR2 FYNNEI. The length of the CDR3 is 14 residues. Trimming cost V 6 bases and J 4 bases, with 12 bases left between them.

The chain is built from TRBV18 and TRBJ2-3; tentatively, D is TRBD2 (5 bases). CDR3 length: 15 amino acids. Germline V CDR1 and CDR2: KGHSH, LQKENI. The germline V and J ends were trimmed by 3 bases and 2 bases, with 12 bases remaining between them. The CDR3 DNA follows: TGTGCCAGCTCACCCCTACTAGATTACACAGATACGCAGTATTTT. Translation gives CASSPLLDYTDTQYF.

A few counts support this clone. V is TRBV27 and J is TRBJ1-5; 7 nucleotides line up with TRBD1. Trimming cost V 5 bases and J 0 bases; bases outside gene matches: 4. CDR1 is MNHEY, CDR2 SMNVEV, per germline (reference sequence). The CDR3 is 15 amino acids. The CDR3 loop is CASSPGQSSNQPQHF. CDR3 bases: TGTGCCAGCAGTCCGGGACAGAGTAGCAATCAGCCCCAGCATTTT.

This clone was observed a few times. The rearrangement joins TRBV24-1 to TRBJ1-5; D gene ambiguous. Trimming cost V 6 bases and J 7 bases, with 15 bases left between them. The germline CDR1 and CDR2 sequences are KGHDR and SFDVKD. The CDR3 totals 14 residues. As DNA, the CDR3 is TGTGCCACCAGTTTATCCGGACTAGGGCAGCCCCAGCATTTT. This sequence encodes CATSLSGLGQPQHF.

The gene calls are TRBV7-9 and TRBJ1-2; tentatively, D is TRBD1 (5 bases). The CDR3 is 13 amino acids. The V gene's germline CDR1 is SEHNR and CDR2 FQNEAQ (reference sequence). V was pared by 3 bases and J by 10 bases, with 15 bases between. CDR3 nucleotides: TGTGCCAGCAGCTTTTCCCTGCAGGGCGACTACACCTTC. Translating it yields CASSFSLQGDYTF.

CDR3 loop: CASSLGTVITDTQYF. DNA of the CDR3: TGTGCCAGCAGCTTAGGAACGGTTATAACAGATACGCAGTATTTT. The genes are TRBV7-9 and TRBJ2-3, with D unresolved. Germline V CDR1 and CDR2: SEHNR, FQNEAQ (reference sequence). CDR3 length: 15 residues. V lost 1 base and J lost 3, with 11 bases in between. The complete variable domain, with remaining parts taken from reference TRBV7-9 and TRBJ2-3, reads DTGVSQNPRHKITKRGQNVTFRCDPISEHNRLYWYRQTLGQGPEFLTYFQNEAQLEKSRLLSDRFSAERPKGSFSTLEIQRTEQGDSAMYLCASSLGTVITDTQYFGPGTRLTVL.

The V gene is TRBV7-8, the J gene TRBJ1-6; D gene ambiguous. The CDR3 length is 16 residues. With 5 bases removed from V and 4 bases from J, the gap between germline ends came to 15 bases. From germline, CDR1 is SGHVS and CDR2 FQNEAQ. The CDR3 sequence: CASSPEGQNYNSPLHF. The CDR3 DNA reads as TGTGCCAGCAGCCCGGAGGGCCAGAATTATAATTCACCCCTCCACTTT.

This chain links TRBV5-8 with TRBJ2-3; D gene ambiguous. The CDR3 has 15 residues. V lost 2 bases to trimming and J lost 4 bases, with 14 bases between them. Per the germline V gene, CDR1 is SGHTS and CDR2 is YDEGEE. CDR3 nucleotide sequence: TGTGCCAGCAGCTTAGGCCAAACGAGGCCAGATACGCAGTATTTT. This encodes CASSLGQTRPDTQYF.

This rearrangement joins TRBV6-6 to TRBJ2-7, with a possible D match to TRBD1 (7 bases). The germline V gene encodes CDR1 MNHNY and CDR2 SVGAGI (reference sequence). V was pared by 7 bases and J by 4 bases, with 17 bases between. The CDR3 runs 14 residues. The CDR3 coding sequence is TGTGCCAGCATGGCTGACAGGGCGGGATACGAGCAGTACTTC. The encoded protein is CASMADRAGYEQYF.

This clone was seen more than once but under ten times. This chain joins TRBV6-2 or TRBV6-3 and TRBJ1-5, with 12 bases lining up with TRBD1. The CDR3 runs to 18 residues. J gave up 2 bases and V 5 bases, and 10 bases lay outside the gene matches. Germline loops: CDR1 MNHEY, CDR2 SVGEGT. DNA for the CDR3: TGTGCCAGCAGTCATCGGGACAGGGGGCGCAGGGGCAATCAGCCCCAGCATTTT. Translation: CASSHRDRGRRGNQPQHF.

The CDR3 is CASSLPMFNTIYF. CDR3 DNA: TGTGCCAGCAGCTTACCCATGTTCAACACCATATATTTT. The chain is built from TRBV7-8 and TRBJ1-3, with D unclear. Trimming pared 2 bases from V and 7 bases from J, leaving 9 bases between. Germline V CDR1 and CDR2: SGHVS, FQNEAQ. The CDR3 totals 13 residues.

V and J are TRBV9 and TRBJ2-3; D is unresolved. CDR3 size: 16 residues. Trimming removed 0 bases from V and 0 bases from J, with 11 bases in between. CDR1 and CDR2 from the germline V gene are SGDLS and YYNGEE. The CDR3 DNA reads TGTGCCAGCAGCGTAGCTAGTGCCCTTAGCACAGATACGCAGTATTTT. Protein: CASSVASALSTDTQYF.